What follows are 27 T cell receptor beta chains derived from one specimen sequenced in a study of shared clonotypes between healthy human individuals. Sequencing was performed with immunoSEQ multiplex PCR; in TCRdb, only in-frame clones are kept and a portion is missing. The repertoire holds approximately 460,000 clones, with 77% as singletons. The sequenced material came from PBMCs. The receptors here all came from a woman aged 40-49 years in good health. Some clones in this sample may be carry-over from other donors' samples.

The chain uses TRBV5-6 and TRBJ2-1, with 9 bases identical to TRBD2. The germline V gene has CDR1 SGHDT and CDR2 YYEEEE. The CDR3 has 15 residues. V lost 7 bases, J lost 0 bases, and 5 bases stayed unmatched. The CDR3 DNA is TGTGCCAGCGGGGATAGCGGGGGCTCCTACAATGAGCAGTTCTTC. As protein: CASGDSGGSYNEQFF.

The sample holds a few counts of this clone. The chain recombines TRBV28 with TRBJ2-7; D uncertain. The V and J ends lost 2 bases and 3 bases respectively, with 14 bases between them. The CDR3 has 15 amino acids. CDR1 and CDR2 from the germline V gene are MDHEN and SYDVKM. CDR3 DNA: TGTGCCAGCAGTTTAAGCAAACAGCCCCACTACGAGCAGTACTTC. Its translation: CASSLSKQPHYEQYF.

The chain uses TRBV28 and TRBJ1-1; possibly TRBD1 for D (5 bases). The CDR3 covers 15 residues. CDR1 MDHEN and CDR2 SYDVKM come from the germline V gene. V lost 7 bases to trimming and J lost 7 bases, with 22 bases between them. CDR3 DNA: TGTGCCAGCACCCACCGGGGTAGGGGAATCCTTGAAGCTTTCTTT. Translated: CASTHRGRGILEAFF. The entire variable domain, with the rest obtained from reference TRBV28 and TRBJ1-1, is as follows: DVKVTQSSRYLVKRTGEKVFLECVQDMDHENMFWYRQDPGLGLRLIYFSYDVKMKEKGDIPEGYSVSREKKERFSLILESASTNQTSMYLCASTHRGRGILEAFFGQGTRLTVV.

The sample holds one count of this clone. This chain uses TRBV6-1 with TRBJ2-7, with D uncertain. The ends were cut back, 5 bases at V and 3 bases at J, with 14 bases in the middle. CDR3 size: 14 residues. From germline, CDR1 is MNHNS and CDR2 SASEGT. In nucleotides, the CDR3 is TGTGCCAGCAGTCGGACGGAAATGCTCTACGAGCAGTACTTC. This encodes CASSRTEMLYEQYF.

About this clone itself: The junction and the germline gene differ at one end; a read error may be behind it. The rearrangement uses TRBV6-5 and TRBJ1-5; 7 bases agree with TRBD1. The CDR3 totals 13 residues. CDR1 is MNHEY and CDR2 is SVGAGI in the germline V gene. DNA for the CDR3: TGTGCCAGCACCAGGGGGTTTAATCTGCCCCAGCATTTT. Its translation is CASTRGFNLPQHF.

V and J are TRBV9 and TRBJ2-4; tentative D call: TRBD2 (6 bases). This CDR3 has 16 residues. Germline CDR1 and CDR2: SGDLS and YYNGEE. Trimming removed 0 bases at V and 4 bases at J, with 14 bases between. As DNA, the CDR3 is TGTGCCAGCAGCGTAGGTCCCCTGGCGGGAAAAAACATTCAGTACTTC. It codes for CASSVGPLAGKNIQYF. Full variable domain (missing parts from reference TRBV9 and TRBJ2-4): DSGVTQTPKHLITATGQRVTLRCSPRSGDLSVYWYQQSLDQGLQFLIQYYNGEERAKGNILERFSAQQFPDLHSELNLSSLELGDSALYFCASSVGPLAGKNIQYFGAGTRLSVL.

A note on this clone: The final CDR3 position lacks the conserved phenylalanine or tryptophan, pointing to a likely read error. The V and J genes are TRBV30 and TRBJ2-3, with 8 bases matching TRBD2. The V and J ends lost 0 bases and 5 bases, in that order; junction bases with no gene match: 4. The CDR3 loop spans 14 amino acids. CDR1 and CDR2 (germline): GTSNPN, SVGIG (reference sequence). The CDR3 sequence: CAWSVGLAGDTQYL. CDR3 coding DNA: TGTGCCTGGAGTGTAGGTCTAGCGGGAGATACGCAGTATCTT.

For this clone: At the DNA level, this CDR3 is encoded by other sequences in the same sample as well. This chain joins TRBV9 and TRBJ2-6; no clear D. This CDR3 spans 14 amino acids. The germline V gene has CDR1 SGDLS and CDR2 YYNGEE. Trimming removed 5 bases at V and 0 bases at J, with 6 bases between. CDR3 nucleotides: TGTGCCAGCAGTGAGCCCTCTGGGGCCAACGTCCTGACTTTC. The encoded protein is CASSEPSGANVLTF.

As for this clone: This sample includes further DNA sequences coding for the same CDR3. The J gene is TRBJ2-5, the V gene TRBV5-1; D gene uncertain. The germline V gene has CDR1 SGHRS and CDR2 YFSETQ. V lost 2 bases, J lost 2 bases, and 10 bases lay in between. The CDR3 runs to 14 residues. The CDR3 coding sequence is TGCGCCAGCAGCTTAGAAGGTGCTCAAGAGACCCAGTACTTC. Protein product: CASSLEGAQETQYF.

Only a few counts were recorded for this clone. Other DNA sequences from this sample encode an identical CDR3 as well. V and J are TRBV7-8 and TRBJ2-7, with D possibly called TRBD1 or TRBD2 (6 bases each). V dropped 5 bases and J dropped 6 bases, with 17 bases sitting between them. CDR3 length: 14 residues. In germline, CDR1 is SGHVS, CDR2 FQNEAQ. The CDR3 DNA is TGTGCCAGCAGCCCGCGCACGGGGGCGGGCGAGCAGTACTTC. Protein sequence: CASSPRTGAGEQYF.

A word on this clone: A far bigger clonotype differs at one base, so this is likely a read error. The rearrangement links TRBV18 to TRBJ2-3; the match to TRBD2 covers 8 bases. CDR1 is KGHSH and CDR2 is LQKENI in the germline V gene. There are 16 residues in the CDR3. CDR3 nucleotides: TGTGCCAGCTCACCAAATGAGAGCGGGGGCACAGATAGGCAGTATTTT. It codes for CASSPNESGGTDRQYF.

The chain uses TRBV6-1 and TRBJ2-1; tentatively, D is TRBD2 (6 bases). V lost 6 bases and J 0 bases, leaving 12 bases between the germline ends. The germline CDR1 and CDR2 sequences are MNHNS and SASEGT. This CDR3 is 15 amino acids long. DNA for the CDR3: TGTGCCAGCAGAAGACTAGGAAGCTCCTACAATGAGCAGTTCTTC. Translation: CASRRLGSSYNEQFF.

The V and J genes are TRBV27 and TRBJ2-7; perhaps TRBD1 as D (6 bases). The CDR3 spans 15 residues. Trimming left V 0 bases short and J 3 bases short, with 12 bases between. Germline assignment: CDR1 MNHEY and CDR2 SMNVEV (reference sequence). The CDR3 spells CASSLSPTGRYEQYF. CDR3 nucleotide sequence: TGTGCCAGCAGTTTATCTCCTACAGGGCGCTACGAGCAGTACTTC.

This sequence joins TRBV5-1 and TRBJ1-1; TRBD1 matches at 8 bases. Germline V gene lookup returns CDR1 SGHRS and CDR2 YFSETQ. The CDR3 loop spans 14 amino acids. V trimming: 0 bases; J trimming: 3 bases; junction bases outside the gene matches: 1. CDR3 DNA sequence: TGCGCCAGCAGCTTGGGACAGGGGTACACTGAAGCTTTCTTT. Its protein is CASSLGQGYTEAFF.

The chain carries TRBV28 and TRBJ2-1; the D gene is possibly TRBD2 (6 bases). The CDR3 totals 14 residues. Deletions cut 4 bases from V and 3 bases from J, with 10 bases between. Germline V CDR1 and CDR2: MDHEN, SYDVKM. The CDR3 region is CASSYGTRYNEQFF. The CDR3 nucleotides are TGTGCCAGCAGTTATGGGACTCGCTACAATGAGCAGTTCTTC.

This chain links TRBV18 with TRBJ1-2, with 9 bases fitting TRBD1. Germline-derived CDR1 and CDR2 are KGHSH and LQKENI. The CDR3 sequence is 15 residues long. After removal of 2 bases from V and 7 bases from J, the junction contained 8 bases not matched to a gene. CDR3 sequence (DNA): TGTGCCAGCTCACCAACGGACAGGGGCTTGAGTGGCTACACCTTC. Protein: CASSPTDRGLSGYTF.

This CDR3 reads CASSPIGTGGSSYNEQFF. CDR3 nucleotide sequence: TGTGCCAGCAGTCCCATCGGGACAGGGGGTAGCTCCTACAATGAGCAGTTCTTC. This chain joins TRBV27 and TRBJ2-1, with TRBD1 matching 11 bases. After removal of 5 bases from V and 0 bases from J, the junction contained 9 bases not matched to a gene. In germline, CDR1 is MNHEY, CDR2 SMNVEV (reference sequence). The CDR3 length is 18 residues.

Regarding this clone: A single base is all that separates this from a far larger clone, so a read error is likely. This chain connects TRBV2 to TRBJ1-2; TRBD1 matches 11 bases. Germline CDR1 reads SNHLY; CDR2 reads FYNNEI. The CDR3 covers 17 residues. The CDR3 DNA is TGTGCCAGCAGTGAGTTTGGGACAGGGGGATCGAGTTATGGCTACGCCTTC. It encodes CASSEFGTGGSSYGYAF.

The V gene is TRBV9, the J gene TRBJ1-1; the match to TRBD1 covers 7 bases. This CDR3 region has 15 residues. Germline trimming cut 1 base from V and 3 bases from J; bases unmatched to any gene: 6. Germline CDR1 reads SGDLS; CDR2 reads YYNGEE. DNA of the CDR3: TGTGCCAGCAGCGTAAGACAGGGCGGTGACACTGAAGCTTTCTTT. As protein: CASSVRQGGDTEAFF.

For this clone: A read error may be the cause here, since a much bigger clone is one base away. The V call is TRBV4-3, the J call TRBJ1-2, with 9 bases lining up with TRBD1. The CDR3 is 18 residues long. V shed 3 bases, J shed 3 bases, and the junction held 14 bases outside the gene matches. Germline CDR1 reads LGHNA; CDR2 reads YSLEER. The CDR3 spells CASSQDRGVRVADYGYTF. As DNA, the CDR3 is TGCGCCAGCAGCCAGGACAGGGGAGTTCGGGTTGCGGACTATGGCTACACCTTC.

There are a few counts of this clone. Other DNA sequences in this sample translate to the same CDR3. This sequence joins TRBV5-1 and TRBJ2-2; TRBD2 matches 7 bases. The CDR3 length is 14 residues. CDR1 SGHRS and CDR2 YFSETQ come from the germline V gene. V dropped 0 bases and J dropped 4; count of bases not matched to a gene: 0. This CDR3 is CASSLGTSTGELFF. In DNA, the CDR3 is TGCGCCAGCAGCTTGGGGACTAGCACCGGGGAGCTGTTTTTT.

The chain couples TRBV5-1 to TRBJ2-7; 9 positions agree with TRBD2. Trimming took 3 bases from V and 5 from J; bases not matched to a gene: 6. This CDR3 contains 14 residues. The germline gives CDR1 SGHRS, CDR2 YFSETQ. As DNA, the CDR3 is TGCGCCAGCAGCTCTCGGACTAGCGAGGACGAGCAGTACTTC. This encodes CASSSRTSEDEQYF.

The chain employs TRBV6-1 and TRBJ2-2; 10 nucleotides match TRBD1. The V gene end was trimmed by 4 bases and the J gene end by 2 bases; junction bases not matched to a gene: 4. The V gene's germline CDR1 is MNHNS and CDR2 SASEGT. This CDR3 contains 16 residues. The CDR3 DNA sequence: TGTGCCAGCAGTGCCGGGACAGGGGTTAACACCGGGGAGCTGTTTTTT. It codes for CASSAGTGVNTGELFF.

This clone has a single count. With only one base between it and a far larger clone, this is likely a read error. This chain uses TRBV6-4 with TRBJ2-1; D is perhaps TRBD2 (5 bases). The CDR3 contains 13 residues. Germline CDR1 reads MRHNA; CDR2 reads SNTAGT. CDR3: CASSEDSYNERFF. For the CDR3, the DNA is TGTGCCAGCAGTGAGGACTCCTACAATGAGCGGTTCTTC.

The table lists this clone with a count of one. The V and J genes are TRBV29-1 and TRBJ1-1, with 8 bases aligning to TRBD1. The CDR3 has 14 residues. V trimming: 7 bases; J trimming: 0 bases; junction bases outside the gene matches: 7. Germline CDR1 is SQVTM and CDR2 is ANQGSEA. CDR3 nucleotides: TGCAGCGGCCGGGACAGGTCATTGAACACTGAAGCTTTCTTT. This encodes CSGRDRSLNTEAFF.

This clone was observed a few times. The rearrangement uses TRBV4-1 and TRBJ1-5; 7 bases align to TRBD1. V was clipped by 0 bases and J by 4 bases; unmatched bases: 6. The CDR3 has 16 amino acids. The germline V gene has CDR1 MGHRA and CDR2 YSYEKL. CDR3 sequence: CASSQDLRQGNQPQHF. CDR3 sequence (DNA): TGCGCCAGCAGCCAAGATCTTAGACAGGGTAATCAGCCCCAGCATTTT.

The J gene is TRBJ1-1, the V gene TRBV20-1; D is undetermined. The CDR3 is made up of 10 amino acids. The V end was cut by 6 bases, the J end by 5 bases, with 7 bases between. Germline lookup yields CDR1 DFQATT and CDR2 SNEGSKA (reference sequence). CDR3: CSAARTEAFF. As DNA, the CDR3 is TGCAGTGCCGCCCGGACTGAAGCTTTCTTT.